This TCR beta chain was sequenced for a study of beta chain features in type 1 diabetes. Findings of the study overall: These data did not resolve whether HLA type affects TCRB rearrangement. All four CD4+ subsets from Type 1 diabetes patients carried moderately but significantly shorter TCRB CDR3s. Junctions at VDJ sites from type 1 diabetes patients had fewer insertions and more deletions.

Expressed TCRB transcripts were sequenced, since all the RNA that had been isolated was reverse transcribed. Clones were sequenced by immunoSEQ multiplex PCR, and TCRdb holds only the in-frame ones, with some missing. The profile shows about 110,000 clones, almost 40% of them singletons. Sorted populations all exceeded 95% purity. This CDR3 contains 14 residues. Trimming cost V 5 bases and J 4 bases; bases outside gene matches: 4. Per the germline V gene, CDR1 is SGHVS and CDR2 is FQNEAQ. A few counts support this clone. Its target is unknown. Sequenced: stem cell memory CD4+ T cells from blood. The receptor comes from a woman aged 18-35 years in good health. The rearrangement links TRBV7-8 to TRBJ2-1; TRBD2 matches at 8 bases. The CDR3 reads CASSLSGTYNEQFF. The CDR3 coding sequence is TGTGCCAGCAGCCTTAGCGGGACATACAATGAGCAGTTCTTC.